Here is one TCR beta chain with its context. This clonotype was picked up a small number of times. What this receptor recognizes is not known. Base qualities are missing; no much larger clone stands one base away. These data belong to a study of human T cells and chemical hapten exposure (dated by TCRdb to the early 2020s). Study-wide context: For sensitization, 2% DPC in acetone was applied to a 2 cm by 2 cm area of upper inner arm skin. Roughly 30 alopecia patients provided blood for TCR sequencing at one to four time points (pre-sensitization, 2, 6 and 24 weeks). Blood samples were taken from patients before sensitization (week 0) and at 2, 6 and about 24 weeks after DPC sensitization. The mostly female patient cohort included alopecia areata with under or over 50% scalp involvement, alopecia totalis and alopecia universalis. The libraries were sequenced as a pool, and the TCR yield per sample differed mostly because of small variations in library volumes within the pool. Throughout the study period of around 24 weeks, patients also received therapeutic DPC doses to the scalp every week. Patch testing was done on the upper back using Finn chambers containing 0.01% DPC, and results were scored after 6 days according to International Contact Dermatitis Research Group standards. The study tracked peripheral blood TCR repertoire changes in vivo during primary and secondary sensitization to the hapten diphenylcyclopropenone (DPC) in alopecia patients.

Here is what the overall study found, with its caveats: Repeated subsampling changed both the strength of the expansion versus patch-test correlation and the threshold at which the correlation became significant. Alopecia, a presumed autoimmune disease, was present in all patients, so the immune response of the patients might differ from that of healthy individuals. DPC sensitization did not change the number of TCRs with a frequency above 1 in 1000, and there was no evidence of changes in global repertoire structure. Significantly more large CDR3 similarity clusters were formed by expanded TCRs than by pre-sensitization or healthy control sets, consistent with antigen-driven responses. A positive correlation was found between the number of PT1 expanded TCRs and patch test score, with significance reached at thresholds 8, 16 and 32 but not 4.

Explained via the paper, the time point label denotes: pre-sensitization, week 0. In the paper's terms, the treatment or condition label means: therapeutic diphenylcyclopropenone sensitization with weekly scalp DPC. At each patch-test visit, blood was drawn before the patch test was applied. To be eligible, patients had to be aged 18 to 70, diagnosed with alopecia and judged suitable for DPC therapy, while pregnant patients were excluded. Total RNA was extracted from unfractionated whole blood collected in Tempus Blood RNA tubes. V gives up 4 bases and J gives up 5 bases, and the segment between their germline ends measures 15 bases. From the cysteine up to the phenylalanine, the CDR3 has a length of 14 residues. Only the CDR3 DNA is retained, 42 bases long and in frame from the first base. CDR1 and CDR2 are drawn from the germline V gene: SGHDT, YYEEEE. The library was prepared using RACE. Sequencing was performed on a NextSeq 500. During library preparation, unique molecular identifiers were attached to individual cDNA molecules so that TCRs could be counted in a quantitative, reproducible way. For every blood RNA sample, sequencing covered both the TCR alpha and TCR beta chains. For the original study's pipeline: A median of around 100,000 TCRs per sample was observed, with a range of roughly 20,000 to 750,000. V, J and CDR3 annotation of the TCR reads was performed with the Decombinator software suite. For PS versus PT1 abundance plots, all samples were subsampled to the same number of TCRs (28,000). Expanded TCRs were defined as absent before sensitization and observed at least eight times at the 2-week time point. TCRdb took the public reads, trimmed them with fastp at Q25, ran MiXCR for clone calling and kept in-frame beta chains. For every CDR3 protein sequence, its rows merge into one entry that carries the most common genes and DNA. The V and J calls follow TCRdb's processing rather than the paper's. Present in this sample are about 110,000 distinct CDR3 sequences, about 12% of which were seen just once. The leading ten clones occupy roughly 1.5% of the sample.

The TCR comes from a woman aged 50 to 60 with alopecia areata. Some clones in this sample may be carry-over from other donors' samples. The rearranged segments are TRBV5-6 and TRBJ1-2; the D gene remains uncertain. The specimen was whole blood, collected in connection with sensitization to the hapten diphenylcyclopropenone (DPC). The CDR3 has the sequence CASSIARSPYGYTF. The DNA sequence is as follows: TGTGCCAGCAGCATCGCCCGGAGCCCTTATGGCTACACCTTC.